This record covers a single TCR beta chain. This specimen belongs to a study of shared T cell receptors in the human thymus. Using immunoSEQ multiplex PCR, the repertoire was profiled, and TCRdb retains in-frame clones only, with some absent. This sample has 500,000 to 850,000 clones, with 80% to 90% found just once. This same sample was also part of a study on human thymus T cells. That paper notes: Corrective cardiac surgery supplied the resected thymus tissue. Within thymic and blood repertoires, V and J gene usage appeared to be biased.

The sample was thymocytes. The sequence was obtained from a boy less than two years old with a congenital heart defect.

The CDR3 bases are TGTGCCAGCAGCTTAGCTTGCAGGGGGAAAGAGAATCAGCCCCAGCATTTT. This codes for CASSLACRGKENQPQHF. This rearrangement joins TRBV11-3 to TRBJ1-5; 7 nucleotides align to TRBD1. Unmatched junction bases numbered 10, after V lost 1 base and J lost 4 bases. CDR1 is SGHNT and CDR2 is YENEEA in the germline V gene. The CDR3 is made up of 17 amino acids.